This TCR beta chain is from a study of cytomegalovirus exposure and HLA in healthy donors. Background on the study: It was reported in a later analysis that the same platform had been used for the 120 or so validation repertoires as for the 666 first-cohort repertoires. General study findings and limits: The study recorded 164 TCR beta chains that were cytomegalovirus-associated. Later, an analysis found that TCR clusters from the first cohort tended to co-occur in the roughly 120 validation repertoires. Most TCR sequences were uncommon, yet certain public TCRs appeared in many donors.

Some clones are missing from TCRdb's copy, which holds only in-frame ones; the method was immunoSEQ multiplex PCR. This table holds approximately 260,000 clones, around 87% found once. Concerning this clone itself: Its target is not known.

The sequenced material came from PBMCs. The sequence derives from a young woman in good health and CMV-seropositive.

The CDR3 nucleotides read TGTGCCAGCAGCACCCGAGCGGGGACCACAGATACGCAGTATTTT. Translated, it gives CASSTRAGTTDTQYF. J is TRBJ2-3 and V is TRBV9; TRBD2 agrees at 7 bases. Germline V gives CDR1 SGDLS, CDR2 YYNGEE. The trim removed 4 bases at V and 2 bases at J, leaving 7 bases unmatched. The CDR3 totals 15 residues.